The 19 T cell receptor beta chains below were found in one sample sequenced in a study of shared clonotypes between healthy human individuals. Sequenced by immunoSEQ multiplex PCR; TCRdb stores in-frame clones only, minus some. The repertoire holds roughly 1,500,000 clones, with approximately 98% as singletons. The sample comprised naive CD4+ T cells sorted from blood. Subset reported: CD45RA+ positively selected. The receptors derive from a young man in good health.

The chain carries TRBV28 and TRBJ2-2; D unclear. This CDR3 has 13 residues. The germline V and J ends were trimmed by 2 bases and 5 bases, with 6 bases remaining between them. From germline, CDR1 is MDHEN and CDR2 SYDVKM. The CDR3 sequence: CASSLEPTGELFF. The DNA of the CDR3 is TGTGCCAGCAGTTTAGAACCGACCGGGGAGCTGTTTTTT.

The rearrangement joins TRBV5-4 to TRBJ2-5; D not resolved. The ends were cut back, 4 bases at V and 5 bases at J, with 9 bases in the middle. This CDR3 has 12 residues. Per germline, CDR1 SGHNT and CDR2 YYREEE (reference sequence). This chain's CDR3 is CASSRRAETQYF. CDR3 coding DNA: TGTGCCAGCAGCCGGAGAGCTGAGACCCAGTACTTC.

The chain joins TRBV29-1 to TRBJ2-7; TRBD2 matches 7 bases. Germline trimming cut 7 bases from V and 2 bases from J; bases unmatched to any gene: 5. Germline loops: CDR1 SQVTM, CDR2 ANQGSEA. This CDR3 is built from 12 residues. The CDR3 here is CSGGGDAYEQYF. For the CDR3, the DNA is TGCAGCGGTGGGGGGGACGCCTACGAGCAGTACTTC.

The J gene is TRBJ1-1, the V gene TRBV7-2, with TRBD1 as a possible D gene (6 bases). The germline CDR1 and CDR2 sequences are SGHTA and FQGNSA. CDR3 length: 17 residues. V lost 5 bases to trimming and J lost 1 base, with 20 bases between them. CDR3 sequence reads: CASSPDQPGVWNTEAFF. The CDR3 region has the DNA TGTGCCAGCAGCCCCGACCAGCCAGGGGTTTGGAACACTGAAGCTTTCTTT.

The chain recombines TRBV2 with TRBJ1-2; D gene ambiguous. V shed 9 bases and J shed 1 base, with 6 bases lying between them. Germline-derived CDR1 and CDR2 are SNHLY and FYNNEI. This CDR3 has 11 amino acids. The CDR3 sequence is CARGNNYGYTF. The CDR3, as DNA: TGTGCCAGAGGGAATAACTATGGCTACACCTTC.

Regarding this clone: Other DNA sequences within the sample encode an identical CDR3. This chain's CDR3 is CASSLLAGGYNEQFF. The CDR3 bases are TGTGCCAGCAGTTTACTAGCGGGAGGGTACAATGAGCAGTTCTTC. The V and J genes are TRBV28 and TRBJ2-1; 12 bases fit TRBD2. The CDR3 spans 15 residues. J lost 4 bases, V lost 2 bases, and 0 bases had no gene match. Germline assignment: CDR1 MDHEN and CDR2 SYDVKM. Full variable domain (remainder filled in from reference TRBV28 and TRBJ2-1): DVKVTQSSRYLVKRTGEKVFLECVQDMDHENMFWYRQDPGLGLRLIYFSYDVKMKEKGDIPEGYSVSREKKERFSLILESASTNQTSMYLCASSLLAGGYNEQFFGPGTRLTVL.

As DNA, the CDR3 is TGCGCCAGCAGCCCCAGGGGGGGAGGGCCCTACGAGCAGTACTTC. This gives the protein CASSPRGGGPYEQYF. The chain recombines TRBV5-1 with TRBJ2-7; the D gene could be TRBD1 or TRBD2 (7 bases each). This CDR3 is built from 15 residues. Germline CDR1 reads SGHRS; CDR2 reads YFSETQ. V gave up 4 bases and J gave up 2 bases, with 16 bases separating them.

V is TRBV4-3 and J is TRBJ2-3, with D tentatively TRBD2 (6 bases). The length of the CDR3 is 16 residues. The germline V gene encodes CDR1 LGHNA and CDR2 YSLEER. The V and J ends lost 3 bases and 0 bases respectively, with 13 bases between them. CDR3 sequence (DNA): TGCGCCAGCAGCCAGTGGACTATCCGAAGCACAGATACGCAGTATTTT. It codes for CASSQWTIRSTDTQYF.

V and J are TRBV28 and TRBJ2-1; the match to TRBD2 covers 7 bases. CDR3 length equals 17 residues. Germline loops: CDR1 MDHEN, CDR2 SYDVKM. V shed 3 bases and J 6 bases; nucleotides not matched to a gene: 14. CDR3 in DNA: TGTGCCAGCAGTTTTGTCCCAGGACTAGGTGCGAGCAATGAGCAGTTCTTC. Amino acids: CASSFVPGLGASNEQFF.

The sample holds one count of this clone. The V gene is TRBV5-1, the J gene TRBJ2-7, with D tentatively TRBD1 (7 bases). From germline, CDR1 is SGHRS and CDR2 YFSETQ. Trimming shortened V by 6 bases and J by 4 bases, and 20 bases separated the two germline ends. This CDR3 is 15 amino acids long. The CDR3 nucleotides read TGCGCCAGCACCCGAGGTGGGCAGGGGGGTTACGAGCAGTACTTC. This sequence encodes CASTRGGQGGYEQYF.

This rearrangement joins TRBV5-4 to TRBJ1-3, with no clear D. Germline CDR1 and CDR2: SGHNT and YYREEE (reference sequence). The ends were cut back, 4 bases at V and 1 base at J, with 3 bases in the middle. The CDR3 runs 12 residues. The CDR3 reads CASSPSGNTIYF. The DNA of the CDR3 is TGTGCCAGCAGCCCTTCTGGAAACACCATATATTTT.

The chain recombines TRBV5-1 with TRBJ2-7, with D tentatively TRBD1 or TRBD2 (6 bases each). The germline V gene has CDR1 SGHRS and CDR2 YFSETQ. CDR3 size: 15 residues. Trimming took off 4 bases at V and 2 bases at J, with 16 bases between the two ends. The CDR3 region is CASSTTGRIPYEQYF. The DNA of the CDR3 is TGCGCCAGCAGCACCACAGGGAGGATCCCCTACGAGCAGTACTTC. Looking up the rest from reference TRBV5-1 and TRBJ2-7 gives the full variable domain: KAGVTQTPRYLIKTRGQQVTLSCSPISGHRSVSWYQQTPGQGLQFLFEYFSETQRNKGNFPGRFSGRQFSNSRSEMNVSTLELGDSALYLCASSTTGRIPYEQYFGPGTRLTVT.

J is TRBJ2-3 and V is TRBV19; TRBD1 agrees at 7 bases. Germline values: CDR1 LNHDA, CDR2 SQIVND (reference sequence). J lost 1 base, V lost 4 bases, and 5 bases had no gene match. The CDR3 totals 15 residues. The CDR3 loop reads CASSTDRVGTDTQYF. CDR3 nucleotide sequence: TGTGCCAGTAGTACCGACAGGGTGGGCACAGATACGCAGTATTTT.

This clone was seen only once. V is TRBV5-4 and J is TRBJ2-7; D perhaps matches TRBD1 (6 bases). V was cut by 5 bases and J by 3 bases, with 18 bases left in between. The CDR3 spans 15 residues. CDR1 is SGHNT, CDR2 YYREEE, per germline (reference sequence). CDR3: CASSSPTVRGYEQYF. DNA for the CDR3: TGTGCCAGCAGTTCGCCCACAGTCAGGGGCTACGAGCAGTACTTC.

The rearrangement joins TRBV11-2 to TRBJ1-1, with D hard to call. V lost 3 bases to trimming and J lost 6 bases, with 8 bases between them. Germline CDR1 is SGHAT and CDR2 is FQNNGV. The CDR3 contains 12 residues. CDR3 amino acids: CASSFLSAEAFF. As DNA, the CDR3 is TGTGCCAGCAGCTTCTTGTCGGCTGAAGCTTTCTTT.

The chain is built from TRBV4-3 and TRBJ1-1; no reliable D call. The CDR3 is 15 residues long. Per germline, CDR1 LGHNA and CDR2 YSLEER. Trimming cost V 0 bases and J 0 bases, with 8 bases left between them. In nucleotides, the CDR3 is TGCGCCAGCAGCCAAGATCCGAATGTGAACACTGAAGCTTTCTTT. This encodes CASSQDPNVNTEAFF.

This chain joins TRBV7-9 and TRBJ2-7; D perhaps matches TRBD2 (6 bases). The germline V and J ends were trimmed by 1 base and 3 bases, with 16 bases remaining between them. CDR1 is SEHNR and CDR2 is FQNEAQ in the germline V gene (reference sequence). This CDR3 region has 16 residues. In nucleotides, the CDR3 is TGTGCCAGCAGCTTAGGTCGTGGCGGGGCAAACTACGAGCAGTACTTC. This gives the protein CASSLGRGGANYEQYF.

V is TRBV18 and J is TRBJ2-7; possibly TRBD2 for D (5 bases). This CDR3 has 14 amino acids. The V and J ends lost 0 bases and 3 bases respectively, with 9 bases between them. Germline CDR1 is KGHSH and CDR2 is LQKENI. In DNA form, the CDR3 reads TGTGCCAGCTCACCACCGGCACGGGACTACGAGCAGTACTTC. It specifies CASSPPARDYEQYF.

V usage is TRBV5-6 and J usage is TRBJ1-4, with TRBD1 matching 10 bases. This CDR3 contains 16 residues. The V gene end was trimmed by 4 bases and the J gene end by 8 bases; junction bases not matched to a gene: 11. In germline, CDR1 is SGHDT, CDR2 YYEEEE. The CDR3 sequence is CASSLGADRGPEKLFF. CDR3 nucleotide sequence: TGTGCCAGCAGCCTTGGGGCCGACAGGGGGCCCGAAAAACTGTTTTTT.